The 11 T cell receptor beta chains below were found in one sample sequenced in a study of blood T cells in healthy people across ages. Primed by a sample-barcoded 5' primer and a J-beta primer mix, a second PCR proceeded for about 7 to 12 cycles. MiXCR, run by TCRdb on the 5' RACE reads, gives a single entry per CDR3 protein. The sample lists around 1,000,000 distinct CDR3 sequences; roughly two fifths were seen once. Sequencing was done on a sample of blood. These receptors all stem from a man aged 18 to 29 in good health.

The CDR3 protein is CASSSPSFRLAGGHVYNEQFF. As DNA, the CDR3 is TGCGCCAGCAGCTCACCCTCCTTTCGACTAGCGGGGGGTCATGTCTACAATGAGCAGTTCTTC. The chain uses TRBV5-1 and TRBJ2-1, with TRBD2 identical over 13 bases. The CDR3 is 21 residues long. Germline V gives CDR1 SGHRS, CDR2 YFSETQ. Trimming removed 3 bases from V and 3 bases from J; junction bases left unmatched: 18.

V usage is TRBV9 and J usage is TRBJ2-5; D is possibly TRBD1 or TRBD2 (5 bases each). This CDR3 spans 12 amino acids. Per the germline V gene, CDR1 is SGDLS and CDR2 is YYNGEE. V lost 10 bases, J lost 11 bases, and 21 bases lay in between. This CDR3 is CARFLRGNGQYF. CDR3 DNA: TGTGCCCGATTTCTGAGGGGTAACGGGCAGTACTTC.

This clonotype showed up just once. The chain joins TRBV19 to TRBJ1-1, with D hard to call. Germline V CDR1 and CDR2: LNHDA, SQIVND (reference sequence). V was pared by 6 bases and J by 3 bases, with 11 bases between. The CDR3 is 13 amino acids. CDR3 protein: CASSASLHTEAFF. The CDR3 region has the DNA TGTGCCAGTAGCGCCTCACTACACACTGAAGCTTTCTTT. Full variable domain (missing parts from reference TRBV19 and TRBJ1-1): DGGITQSPKYLFRKEGQNVTLSCEQNLNHDAMYWYRQDPGQGLRLIYYSQIVNDFQKGDIAEGYSVSREKKESFPLTVTSAQKNPTAFYLCASSASLHTEAFFGQGTRLTVV.

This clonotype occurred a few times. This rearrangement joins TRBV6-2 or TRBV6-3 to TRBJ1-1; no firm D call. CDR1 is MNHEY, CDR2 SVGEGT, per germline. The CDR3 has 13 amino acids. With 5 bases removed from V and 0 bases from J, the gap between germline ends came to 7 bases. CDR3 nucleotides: TGTGCCAGCAGTCGACCCTTGAACACTGAAGCTTTCTTT. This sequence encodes CASSRPLNTEAFF.

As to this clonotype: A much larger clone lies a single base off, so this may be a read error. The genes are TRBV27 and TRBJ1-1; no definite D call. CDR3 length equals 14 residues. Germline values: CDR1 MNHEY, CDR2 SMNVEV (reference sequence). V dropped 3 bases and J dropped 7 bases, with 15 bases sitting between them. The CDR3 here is CASSFAGYGNEAFF. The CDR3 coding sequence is TGTGCCAGCAGTTTTGCGGGGTATGGTAATGAAGCTTTCTTT.

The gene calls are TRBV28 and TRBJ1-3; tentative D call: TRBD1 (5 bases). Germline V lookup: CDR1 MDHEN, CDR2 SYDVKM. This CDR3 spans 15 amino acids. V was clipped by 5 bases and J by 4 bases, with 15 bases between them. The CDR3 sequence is CASSPQGGRGNTIYF. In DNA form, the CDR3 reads TGTGCCAGCAGTCCCCAGGGAGGGCGCGGAAACACCATATATTTT.

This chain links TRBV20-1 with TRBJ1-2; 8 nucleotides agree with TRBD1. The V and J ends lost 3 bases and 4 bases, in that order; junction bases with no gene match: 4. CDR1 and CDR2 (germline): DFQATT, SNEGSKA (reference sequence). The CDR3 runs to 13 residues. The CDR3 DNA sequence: TGCAGTGCTAGGGGACAGGCTGGCTATGGCTACACCTTC. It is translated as CSARGQAGYGYTF.

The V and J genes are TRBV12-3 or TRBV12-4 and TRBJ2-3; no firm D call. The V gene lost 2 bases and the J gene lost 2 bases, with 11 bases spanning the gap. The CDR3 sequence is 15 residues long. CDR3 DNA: TGTGCCAGCAGTTTATCAAAGGTTTTCACAGATACGCAGTATTTT. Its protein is CASSLSKVFTDTQYF.

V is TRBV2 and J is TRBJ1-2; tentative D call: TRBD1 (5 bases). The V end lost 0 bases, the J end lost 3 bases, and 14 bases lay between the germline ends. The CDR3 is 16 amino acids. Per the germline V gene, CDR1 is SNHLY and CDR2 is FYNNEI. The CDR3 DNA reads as TGTGCCAGCAGTGAAGCTTTTGGCCAGGGTCACTATGGCTACACCTTC. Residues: CASSEAFGQGHYGYTF.

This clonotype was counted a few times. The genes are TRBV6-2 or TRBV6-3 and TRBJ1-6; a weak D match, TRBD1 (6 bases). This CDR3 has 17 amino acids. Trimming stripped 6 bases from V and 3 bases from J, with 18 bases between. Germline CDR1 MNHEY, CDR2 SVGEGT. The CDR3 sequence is CASRRDKSFYYNSPLHF. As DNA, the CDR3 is TGTGCCAGCAGGCGGGACAAGTCTTTCTACTATAATTCACCCCTCCACTTT.

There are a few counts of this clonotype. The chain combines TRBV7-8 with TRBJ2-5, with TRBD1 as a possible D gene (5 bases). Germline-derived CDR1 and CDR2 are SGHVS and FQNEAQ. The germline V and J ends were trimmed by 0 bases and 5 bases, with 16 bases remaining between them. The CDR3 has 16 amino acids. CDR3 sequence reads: CASSLARPRVQETQYF. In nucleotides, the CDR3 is TGTGCCAGCAGCTTAGCGCGACCCAGGGTTCAGGAGACCCAGTACTTC.